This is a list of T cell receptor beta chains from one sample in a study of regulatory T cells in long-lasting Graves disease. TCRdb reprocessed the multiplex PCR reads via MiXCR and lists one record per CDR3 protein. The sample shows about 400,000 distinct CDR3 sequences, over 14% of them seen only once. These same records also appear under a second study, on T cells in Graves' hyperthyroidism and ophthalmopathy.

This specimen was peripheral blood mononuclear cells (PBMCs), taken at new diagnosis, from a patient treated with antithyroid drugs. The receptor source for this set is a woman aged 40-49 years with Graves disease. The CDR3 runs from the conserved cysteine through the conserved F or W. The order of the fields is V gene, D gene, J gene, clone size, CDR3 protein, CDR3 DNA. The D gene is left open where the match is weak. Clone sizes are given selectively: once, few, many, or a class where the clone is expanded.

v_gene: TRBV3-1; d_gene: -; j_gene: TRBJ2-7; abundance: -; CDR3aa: CASSQGPGPYEQYF; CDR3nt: TGTGCCAGCAGCCAAGGGCCGGGCCCCTACGAGCAGTACTTC
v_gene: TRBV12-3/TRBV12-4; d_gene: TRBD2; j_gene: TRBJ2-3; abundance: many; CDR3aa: CASSSRRLAGVNTQYF; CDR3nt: TGTGCCAGCAGTTCCCGGAGACTAGCGGGAGTTAATACGCAGTATTTT
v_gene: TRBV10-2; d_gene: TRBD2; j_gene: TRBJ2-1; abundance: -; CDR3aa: CASSVPGLAPNEQFF; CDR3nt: TGCGCCAGCAGTGTACCGGGACTAGCGCCAAATGAGCAGTTCTTC
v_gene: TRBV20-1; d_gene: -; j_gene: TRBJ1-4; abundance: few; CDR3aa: CSARGSLANEKLFF; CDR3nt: TGCAGTGCTAGAGGAAGTCTAGCTAATGAAAAACTGTTTTTT
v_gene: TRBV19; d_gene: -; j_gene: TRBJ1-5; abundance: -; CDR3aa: CASSIEGGSNQPQHF; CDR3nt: TGTGCCAGTAGTATAGAAGGGGGAAGCAATCAGCCCCAGCATTTT
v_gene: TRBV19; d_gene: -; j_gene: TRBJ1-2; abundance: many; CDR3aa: CASSPDGSNYGYTF; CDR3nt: TGTGCCAGTAGCCCGGACGGATCTAACTATGGCTACACCTTC
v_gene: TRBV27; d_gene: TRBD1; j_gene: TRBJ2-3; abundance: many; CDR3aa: CATLRQGFETDTQYF; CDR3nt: TGTGCCACCTTAAGACAGGGTTTTGAGACAGATACGCAGTATTTT
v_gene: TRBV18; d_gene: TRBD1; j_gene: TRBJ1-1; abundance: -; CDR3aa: CASSEGQGVIEAFF; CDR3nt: TGTGCCAGCTCAGAGGGACAGGGGGTAATTGAAGCTTTCTTT
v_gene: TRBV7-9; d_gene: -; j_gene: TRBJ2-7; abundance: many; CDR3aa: CASSTYRETYEQYF; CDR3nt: TGTGCCAGCAGCACATACAGGGAAACCTACGAGCAGTACTTC
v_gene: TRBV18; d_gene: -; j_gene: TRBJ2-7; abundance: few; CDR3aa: CASSPNAYEQYF; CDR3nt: TGTGCCAGCTCACCGAACGCCTACGAGCAGTACTTC
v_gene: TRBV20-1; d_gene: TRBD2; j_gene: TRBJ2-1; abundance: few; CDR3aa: CSARSTSGRYNEQFF; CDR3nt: TGCAGTGCTAGATCCACTAGCGGGAGATACAATGAGCAGTTCTTC
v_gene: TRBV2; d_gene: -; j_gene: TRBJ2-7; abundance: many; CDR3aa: CASRGQGPYEQYF; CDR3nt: TGTGCCAGCAGGGGCCAAGGTCCCTACGAGCAGTACTTC